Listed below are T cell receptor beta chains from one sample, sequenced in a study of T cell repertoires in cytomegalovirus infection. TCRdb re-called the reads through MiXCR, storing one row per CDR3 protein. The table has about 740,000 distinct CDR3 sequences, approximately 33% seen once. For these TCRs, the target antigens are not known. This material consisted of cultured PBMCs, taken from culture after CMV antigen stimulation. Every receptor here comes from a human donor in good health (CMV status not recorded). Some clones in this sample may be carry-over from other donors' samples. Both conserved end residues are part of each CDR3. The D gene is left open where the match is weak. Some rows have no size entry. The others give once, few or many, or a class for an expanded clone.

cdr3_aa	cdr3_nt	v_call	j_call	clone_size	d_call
CASSFRGAQYF	TGTGCCAGCAGCTTCAGGGGGGCCCAGTACTTC	TRBV7-2	TRBJ2-5	many	-
CASSRTGGKAEAFF	TGCGCCAGCAGCCGGACGGGGGGCAAAGCTGAAGCTTTCTTT	TRBV4-1	TRBJ1-1	-	-
CASSESSGRANEQFF	TGTGCCAGCAGCGAATCTAGCGGGAGGGCCAATGAGCAGTTCTTC	TRBV7-6	TRBJ2-1	-	TRBD2
CASSFSATSYSPLHF	TGTGCCAGCAGCTTCAGCGCGACCAGTTATTCACCCCTCCACTTT	TRBV11-2	TRBJ1-6	-	-
CASSSGTATYEQYF	TGTGCCAGCAGCTCCGGGACAGCAACCTACGAGCAGTACTTC	TRBV6-1	TRBJ2-7	-	TRBD1
CASSPIRYEQFF	TGTGCCAGCAGCCCCATCCGCTATGAGCAGTTCTTC	TRBV6-6	TRBJ2-1	-	-
CASSILGGNTEAFF	TGTGCCAGCAGCATCCTCGGAGGGAACACTGAAGCTTTCTTT	TRBV7-2	TRBJ1-1	few	-
CAGGGVRDLQPQHF	TGTGCCGGAGGGGGTGTTCGGGATTTGCAGCCCCAGCATTTT	TRBV19	TRBJ1-5	-	-
CATARTSGYEQYF	TGTGCCACCGCTCGGACTAGCGGCTACGAGCAGTACTTC	TRBV6-2/TRBV6-3	TRBJ2-7	-	TRBD2
CASSYSRGRGDEKLFF	TGTGCCAGCAGTTACTCGCGGGGGCGAGGGGACGAAAAACTGTTTTTT	TRBV6-5	TRBJ1-4	-	-
CASSPGPKETQYF	TGTGCCAGCAGCCCCGGACCAAAAGAGACCCAGTACTTC	TRBV7-2	TRBJ2-5	many	-
CASSSPTGADTQYF	TGTGCCAGCAGCTCTCCGACAGGGGCAGATACGCAGTATTTT	TRBV7-8	TRBJ2-3	many	TRBD1
CASSHPGQGVYNEQFF	TGTGCCAGCAGCCATCCGGGACAGGGGGTTTACAATGAGCAGTTCTTC	TRBV14	TRBJ2-1	-	TRBD1
CASSPRGSRDTQYF	TGTGCCAGTAGTCCCCGGGGCTCGAGGGATACGCAGTATTTT	TRBV19	TRBJ2-3	-	-
CASSYNTGGGEKLFF	TGTGCCAGCAGTTATAACACAGGGGGCGGTGAAAAACTGTTTTTT	TRBV7-8	TRBJ1-4	few	TRBD1
CSAWGQNQETQYF	TGCAGTGCGTGGGGACAAAACCAAGAGACCCAGTACTTC	TRBV20-1	TRBJ2-5	-	-
CSVEEANTQYF	TGCAGCGTTGAAGAAGCGAATACGCAGTATTTT	TRBV29-1	TRBJ2-3	-	-
CASSSHRVENTEAFF	TGTGCCAGCAGCTCCCACAGGGTGGAGAACACTGAAGCTTTCTTT	TRBV7-2	TRBJ1-1	many	-
CASSPEGHEQFF	TGTGCCAGCAGCCCAGAGGGCCATGAGCAGTTCTTC	TRBV7-9	TRBJ2-1	many	-
CASTKVGGSTPDTQYF	TGTGCCAGCACCAAAGTAGGCGGGAGCACCCCGGATACGCAGTATTTT	TRBV7-2	TRBJ2-3	-	TRBD2
CASGLEREYNEQFF	TGTGCTAGTGGTTTGGAGCGGGAGTACAATGAGCAGTTCTTC	TRBV12-5	TRBJ2-1	-	TRBD2
CASSFRDTDTQYF	TGTGCCAGCAGCTTTCGGGACACAGATACGCAGTATTTT	TRBV7-8	TRBJ2-3	few	-
CASSSGLRREGLLEQFF	TGTGCCAGCAGCTCCGGCCTTCGGCGGGAGGGCCTGCTTGAGCAGTTCTTC	TRBV7-9	TRBJ2-1	-	TRBD2
CASSQGPRANEQFF	TGTGCCAGCAGTCAAGGCCCCCGAGCTAATGAGCAGTTCTTC	TRBV12-3/TRBV12-4	TRBJ2-1	-	-
CASSHHEGLQPQHF	TGCGCCAGCAGCCACCATGAGGGGTTACAGCCCCAGCATTTT	TRBV4-1	TRBJ1-5	few	-
CSALEPRTAYEQYF	TGCAGTGCCTTAGAGCCCAGGACAGCCTACGAGCAGTACTTC	TRBV20-1	TRBJ2-7	few	-
CASSSGTLISGELFF	TGTGCCAGCAGCTCCGGGACATTAATATCCGGGGAGCTGTTTTTT	TRBV7-2	TRBJ2-2	many	-
CASSQRLDGGSLEGYTF	TGCGCCAGCAGCCAGCGGCTAGACGGGGGATCGTTAGAGGGCTACACCTTC	TRBV4-1	TRBJ1-2	-	-
CASSLAGSGNSPLHF	TGCGCCAGCAGCTTGGCCGGGTCGGGAAATTCACCCCTCCACTTT	TRBV5-1	TRBJ1-6	-	-
CASSISSPNQPQHF	TGTGCCAGTAGTATCTCGTCTCCCAATCAGCCCCAGCATTTT	TRBV19	TRBJ1-5	few	-
CASSPRQGPYEEQYF	TGTGCCAGCAGCCCTCGACAGGGACCCTACGAGGAGCAGTACTTC	TRBV7-2	TRBJ2-7	few	TRBD1
CASSPTGGTGNTEAFF	TGTGCCAGCAGTCCGACAGGGGGCACAGGGAACACTGAAGCTTTCTTT	TRBV12-3/TRBV12-4	TRBJ1-1	-	TRBD1
CSAHRGGYEQYF	TGCAGTGCACATCGAGGCGGTTACGAGCAGTACTTC	TRBV20-1	TRBJ2-7	few	-
CASSADRATDTQYF	TGTGCCAGCAGTGCGGACAGGGCGACAGATACGCAGTATTTT	TRBV6-1	TRBJ2-3	few	TRBD1
CSARDLTYNQPQHF	TGCAGTGCTAGAGATCTGACCTACAATCAGCCCCAGCATTTT	TRBV20-1	TRBJ1-5	few	-
CASSGGGPQHF	TGTGCCAGCAGCGGAGGTGGGCCCCAGCATTTT	TRBV7-9	TRBJ1-5	-	-
CASSLTGGVSQAFF	TGTGCCAGCAGCTTGACAGGGGGCGTAAGTCAAGCTTTCTTT	TRBV5-4	TRBJ1-1	-	TRBD1
CASRGTGIHYGYTF	TGTGCCAGCAGAGGGACAGGGATCCACTATGGCTACACCTTC	TRBV6-1	TRBJ1-2	-	TRBD1
CASSARTYNEQFF	TGTGCCAGTAGTGCCCGGACTTACAATGAGCAGTTCTTC	TRBV19	TRBJ2-1	-	-
CASSRFSGNTIYF	TGTGCCAGCAGCAGGTTCTCTGGAAACACCATATATTTT	TRBV11-3	TRBJ1-3	-	-
CASSIGTRDSYTGELFF	TGTGCCAGTAGTATCGGCACCCGGGACAGTTACACCGGGGAGCTGTTTTTT	TRBV19	TRBJ2-2	-	TRBD1
CASSPRTGVGGYTF	TGTGCCAGCAGCCCCAGGACAGGGGTTGGTGGCTACACCTTC	TRBV7-2	TRBJ1-2	many	TRBD1
CASSQARWKETPYF	TGTGCCAGCAGCCAAGCACGATGGAAAGAGACCCCGTACTTC	TRBV14	TRBJ2-5	-	-
CASSPRRGVTDTQYF	TGTGCCAGCAGCCCGAGGAGGGGGGTCACAGATACGCAGTATTTT	TRBV4-1	TRBJ2-3	-	-
CASSPILANYGYTF	TGTGCCAGCAGCCCGATCCTCGCTAACTATGGCTACACCTTC	TRBV7-6	TRBJ1-2	-	-
CASSLGRGGRGRETQYF	TGTGCCAGCAGCTTAGGGCGGGGGGGCCGAGGAAGGGAGACCCAGTACTTC	TRBV7-2	TRBJ2-5	many	TRBD2
CASSERDRAETQYF	TGTGCTAGCAGCGAACGGGACAGGGCGGAGACCCAGTACTTC	TRBV11-2	TRBJ2-5	-	TRBD1
CSVGLAGPYNEQFF	TGCAGCGTCGGACTAGCGGGGCCCTACAATGAGCAGTTCTTC	TRBV29-1	TRBJ2-1	few	TRBD2
CASSSIRGPNQETQYF	TGTGCCAGCAGCTCAATCAGGGGGCCGAACCAAGAGACCCAGTACTTC	TRBV11-2	TRBJ2-5	few	TRBD1
CASSRAGEYEQYF	TGTGCCAGCAGTCGAGCGGGGGAGTACGAGCAGTACTTC	TRBV6-6	TRBJ2-7	few	TRBD2
CASSYKGRTEAFF	TGTGCCAGCAGTTACAAGGGGCGAACTGAAGCTTTCTTT	TRBV6-5	TRBJ1-1	few	-
CASSPRGMYGYTF	TGCGCCAGCAGCCCCCGGGGTATGTATGGCTACACCTTC	TRBV5-1	TRBJ1-2	few	-
CASSFQGRGGNTIYF	TGTGCCAGCAGCTTCCAGGGGCGGGGAGGAAACACCATATATTTT	TRBV7-8	TRBJ1-3	many	-
CASSLKTGGNQPQHF	TGTGCCAGCAGCTTAAAGACGGGGGGCAATCAGCCCCAGCATTTT	TRBV7-2	TRBJ1-5	few	-
CASTGDRGKYNEQFF	TGTGCCAGCACCGGGGACAGGGGAAAATACAATGAGCAGTTCTTC	TRBV2	TRBJ2-1	-	TRBD1